Listed below are T cell receptor beta chains from one sample, sequenced in a study of radiotherapy plus CTLA-4 blockade in lung cancer. Generated by immunoSEQ multiplex PCR, the TCRdb table keeps only in-frame clones and is missing some. The table has about 110,000 clones, under 90% seen once. The sequences come from peripheral blood, collected from a patient treated with radiotherapy plus ipilimumab. All receptors derive from a human donor with non-small cell lung cancer that progressed on radiotherapy plus ipilimumab. Some clones in this sample may be carry-over from other donors' samples. Each CDR3 is given with its conserved first and last residue. The D gene is left open where the match is weak. Clone sizes are given selectively: once, few, many, or a class where the clone is expanded.

>TRBV7-6|TRBJ2-1|.|.
CASRDFSSYNEQFF
TGTGCCAGCCGCGATTTTAGCTCCTACAATGAGCAGTTCTTC
>TRBV27|TRBJ2-1|TRBD2|few
CASSLRALAGVLSSYNEQFF
TGTGCCAGCAGTTTACGGGCACTAGCGGGGGTTTTGAGCTCCTACAATGAGCAGTTCTTC
>TRBV6-5|TRBJ2-2|.|.
CASSYSIRDTGELFF
TGTGCCAGCAGTTACTCGATACGGGACACCGGGGAGCTGTTTTTT
>TRBV4-1|TRBJ1-2|.|few
CASSQQGTDYGYTF
TGCGCCAGCAGCCAACAGGGTACCGACTATGGCTACACCTTC
>TRBV10-3|TRBJ1-4|TRBD1|.
CAISESTGGEANEKLFF
TGTGCCATCAGTGAGTCCACAGGGGGCGAGGCTAATGAAAAACTGTTTTTT
>TRBV28|TRBJ1-2|TRBD1|.
CASSLPGQGVPNYGYTF
TGTGCCAGCAGCTTACCGGGACAGGGGGTCCCCAACTATGGCTACACCTTC
>TRBV5-5|TRBJ1-2|TRBD1|.
CASSSPGGQLLAGYTF
TGTGCCAGCAGCTCACCTGGGGGACAGCTTCTGGCTGGCTACACCTTC
>TRBV9|TRBJ2-5|TRBD1|.
CASSAGTGEETQYF
TGTGCCAGCAGCGCCGGGACAGGGGAGGAGACCCAGTACTTC
>TRBV6-5|TRBJ2-3|TRBD1|.
CASRWDRGADTQYF
TGTGCCAGCAGGTGGGACAGGGGAGCAGATACGCAGTATTTT
>TRBV5-1|TRBJ1-2|TRBD1|few
CASSLATGASTYGYTF
TGCGCCAGCAGCCTTGCCACAGGGGCCTCGACCTATGGCTACACCTTC
>TRBV4-3|TRBJ1-2|.|.
CASSQQAGPIYGYTF
TGCGCCAGCAGCCAGCAAGCCGGCCCGATCTATGGCTACACCTTC
>TRBV6-1|TRBJ1-1|TRBD1|.
CASSELTGINTEAFF
TGTGCCAGCAGTGAATTGACAGGGATAAACACTGAAGCTTTCTTT
>TRBV28|TRBJ1-2|.|few
CASSLSVISYTF
TGTGCCAGCAGTTTGTCGGTAATCAGCTACACCTTC
>TRBV5-1|TRBJ1-4|.|.
CASSGGRTTTGDEKLFF
TGCGCCAGCAGCGGGGGTCGTACAACTACCGGAGATGAAAAACTGTTTTTT
>TRBV7-9|TRBJ1-6|.|.
CASSPDPGLGNSPLHF
TGTGCCAGCAGCCCCGACCCGGGACTCGGCAATTCACCCCTCCACTTT
>TRBV19|TRBJ2-2|.|.
CASSIVGGDTGELFF
TGTGCCAGTAGTATAGTCGGAGGGGACACCGGGGAGCTGTTTTTT
>TRBV28|TRBJ2-7|TRBD2|.
CASSFPPSGGRSYEQYF
TGTGCCAGCAGTTTCCCCCCTAGCGGGGGTCGATCCTACGAGCAGTACTTC
>TRBV9|TRBJ2-2|TRBD1|.
CASSTRTGQAGELFF
TGTGCCAGCAGCACCCGGACAGGACAGGCCGGGGAGCTGTTTTTT
>TRBV19|TRBJ2-6|.|.
CASTISHSSGANVLTF
TGTGCCAGTACCATAAGCCATAGCTCTGGGGCCAACGTCCTGACTTTC
>TRBV9|TRBJ1-2|.|.
CALPRRSRRGAYYGYTF
TGTGCCCTACCCCGGCGGTCCCGTAGAGGCGCTTACTATGGCTACACCTTC
>TRBV7-9|TRBJ1-4|.|.
CASSLYSSEKLFF
TGTGCCAGCAGCTTATACTCTAGTGAAAAACTGTTTTTT
>TRBV7-9|TRBJ2-7|.|few
CASSLAATGREQYF
TGTGCCAGCAGCTTAGCTGCTACAGGGCGCGAGCAGTACTTC
>TRBV6-6|TRBJ1-5|.|few
CASTPPEGRGQPQHF
TGTGCCAGCACCCCCCCCGAGGGGCGAGGACAGCCCCAGCATTTT
>TRBV4-2|TRBJ2-1|TRBD2|.
CASSQDQLAGGYNEQFF
TGTGCCAGCAGCCAAGATCAACTAGCGGGGGGGTACAATGAGCAGTTCTTC
>TRBV21-1|TRBJ2-7|.|once
CASSKAGFSPYEQYF
TGTGCCAGCAGCAAAGCGGGTTTCTCTCCGTACGAGCAGTACTTC
>TRBV2|TRBJ1-4|TRBD1|medium-sized
CASTGTGSKLFF
TGTGCCAGCACCGGGACAGGGTCAAAACTGTTTTTT
>TRBV14|TRBJ1-1|.|few
CASSQVGMNTEAFF
TGTGCCAGCAGCCAAGTGGGGATGAACACTGAAGCTTTCTTT
>TRBV6-5|TRBJ1-1|.|.
CASSYSVNTEAFF
TGTGCCAGCAGTTACTCGGTGAACACTGAAGCTTTCTTT
>TRBV30|TRBJ1-1|TRBD1|.
CAWSIGQVNTEAFF
TGTGCCTGGAGTATAGGACAGGTGAACACTGAAGCTTTCTTT
>TRBV18|TRBJ1-6|TRBD1|.
CASSTGGGSSPLHF
TGTGCCAGCTCAACAGGGGGAGGTAGTTCACCCCTCCACTTT
>TRBV5-6|TRBJ1-2|.|.
CASSLWTADNTF
TGTGCCAGCAGCCTCTGGACAGCCGATAACACCTTC
>TRBV5-1|TRBJ2-3|.|.
CASSLGTHPTDTQYF
TGCGCCAGCAGCTTGGGCACACATCCCACAGATACGCAGTATTTT
>TRBV4-1|TRBJ2-7|.|.
CASSQYSPGNYEQYF
TGCGCCAGCAGCCAATATTCCCCCGGGAACTACGAGCAGTACTTC
>TRBV7-3|TRBJ2-1|.|.
CASSLNGGGYNEQFF
TGTGCCAGCAGCTTAAATGGGGGCGGCTACAATGAGCAGTTCTTC
>TRBV4-1|TRBJ1-4|TRBD1|.
CASSQDQGAGGTNEKLFF
TGCGCCAGCAGCCAAGATCAGGGGGCGGGAGGGACTAATGAAAAACTGTTTTTT
>TRBV2|TRBJ1-5|.|.
CASRDYLGNQPQHF
TGTGCCAGCAGGGACTATTTGGGGAATCAGCCCCAGCATTTT
>TRBV6-1|TRBJ1-5|.|.
CASRSKDYQPQHF
TGTGCCAGCAGATCGAAGGATTATCAGCCCCAGCATTTT
>TRBV7-2|TRBJ2-6|.|.
CASSSLGAGANVLTF
TGTGCCAGCAGCTCGCTGGGGGCTGGGGCCAACGTCCTGACTTTC
>TRBV5-6|TRBJ2-6|.|once
CASSLRVAGANVLTF
TGTGCCAGCAGCTTGAGGGTCGCTGGGGCCAACGTCCTGACTTTC
>TRBV6-1|TRBJ2-7|.|.
CASSGNTVSYEQYF
TGTGCCAGCAGTGGAAACACGGTCTCCTACGAGCAGTACTTC
>TRBV18|TRBJ1-5|.|.
CASSPSETQPQHF
TGTGCCAGCTCACCATCAGAAACTCAGCCCCAGCATTTT
>TRBV4-3|TRBJ1-6|.|few
CASSLGGLSGSPLHF
TGCGCCAGCAGCCTTGGTGGCCTCTCAGGGTCACCCCTCCACTTT